This TCR beta chain appears in the sequencing data of a study of cytomegalovirus exposure and HLA in healthy donors. Germline V lookup: CDR1 SNHLY, CDR2 FYNNEI. This CDR3 is built from 14 residues. The germline V and J ends were trimmed by 4 bases and 6 bases, with 13 bases remaining between them. Only in-frame clones appear in the TCRdb table, and some are missing; sequencing was by immunoSEQ multiplex PCR. The sample holds more than 95,000 clones; less than 90% are singletons and the top ten take 4% to 5.5%. The chain employs TRBV2 and TRBJ1-5; possible D gene TRBD1, 5 bases. This TCR came from a man younger than 35 in good health and CMV-seropositive. Sequencing was performed on PBMCs. For the CDR3, the DNA is TGTGCCAGCAGTGCTGATTTCGGGGGTCAGCCCCAGCATTTT. Its protein is CASSADFGGQPQHF.